The 11 T cell receptor beta chains below were found in one sample sequenced in a study of shared clonotypes between healthy human individuals. Assay: immunoSEQ multiplex PCR; the TCRdb copy retains only in-frame clones and omits some. There are approximately 500,000 clones in the sample; 96% occur only once, and roughly 0.06% lies in the top ten. Sequenced: naive CD4+ T cells sorted from blood. Subset described: CD45RA+ positively selected. Receptors originate from a woman younger than 45 in good health.

The J gene is TRBJ2-3, the V gene TRBV2; the match to TRBD1 covers 8 bases. CDR1 is SNHLY, CDR2 FYNNEI, per germline. This CDR3 is built from 16 residues. The ends lost 5 bases at V and 8 bases at J; junction bases unmatched: 15. This CDR3 is CASSPKQGVYSGTQYF. CDR3 DNA sequence: TGTGCCAGCAGTCCGAAACAGGGGGTCTACTCCGGTACGCAGTATTTT.

The V and J genes are TRBV6-6 and TRBJ2-7, with TRBD2 as a possible D gene (7 bases). The CDR3 is made up of 16 amino acids. CDR1 is MNHNY, CDR2 SVGAGI, per germline (reference sequence). V was trimmed by 5 bases and J by 5 bases, leaving 22 bases between them. The chain's CDR3 is CASSLPRGGGKDEQYF. The CDR3 DNA is TGTGCCAGCAGTCTCCCCCGGGGAGGGGGGAAAGACGAGCAGTACTTC.

In regard to this clone: Other DNA sequences in the sample encode the same CDR3. The V call is TRBV7-2, the J call TRBJ2-5; D gene unclear. The germline CDR1 and CDR2 sequences are SGHTA and FQGNSA. V was trimmed by 2 bases and J by 5 bases, leaving 3 bases between them. CDR3 length: 11 residues. This CDR3 reads CASSLLETQYF. The CDR3 DNA follows: TGTGCCAGCAGCTTATTGGAGACCCAGTACTTC.

The chain has TRBV7-2 and TRBJ2-7, with 13 bases identical to TRBD2. The junction had 5 bases not matched to a gene; V was cut back by 5 bases and J by 1 base. There are 16 residues in the CDR3. The germline V gene has CDR1 SGHTA and CDR2 FQGNSA. CDR3 amino acids: CASSPRLAGGSYEQYF. The CDR3 DNA reads TGTGCCAGCAGCCCACGACTAGCGGGGGGATCCTACGAGCAGTACTTC.

The chain joins TRBV18 to TRBJ2-7, with D perhaps TRBD2 (8 bases). With 4 bases removed from V and 2 bases from J, the gap between germline ends came to 15 bases. CDR3 length: 15 amino acids. Germline CDR1 and CDR2: KGHSH and LQKENI. CDR3 amino acids: CASSLQGRGAYEQYF. CDR3 sequence (DNA): TGTGCCAGCTCACTACAGGGGCGGGGGGCCTACGAGCAGTACTTC. Filled out from reference TRBV18 and TRBJ2-7, the complete variable domain reads NAGVMQNPRHLVRRRGQEARLRCSPMKGHSHVYWYRQLPEEGLKFMVYLQKENIIDESGMPKERFSAEFPKEGPSILRIQQVVRGDSAAYFCASSLQGRGAYEQYFGPGTRLTVT.

The chain uses TRBV4-1 and TRBJ1-1; D remains ambiguous. The CDR3 covers 15 residues. V was clipped by 3 bases and J by 2 bases, with 13 bases between them. Germline V gives CDR1 MGHRA, CDR2 YSYEKL. CDR3 DNA: TGCGCCAGCAGCCATAATGTGGTTACTAACACTGAAGCTTTCTTT. Amino acid sequence: CASSHNVVTNTEAFF.

The CDR3 region is CASSPRGTSSYEQYF. In nucleotides, the CDR3 is TGTGCCAGCTCACCCAGGGGGACTAGTTCCTACGAGCAGTACTTC. The V call is TRBV18, the J call TRBJ2-7, with a tentative D call TRBD2 (8 bases). Germline CDR1 reads KGHSH; CDR2 reads LQKENI. The V end lost 3 bases, the J end lost 1 base, and 13 bases lay between the germline ends. This CDR3 is 15 amino acids long.

The chain employs TRBV6-5 and TRBJ1-2, with D tentatively TRBD1 (6 bases). Trimming stripped 3 bases from V and 7 bases from J, with 12 bases between. This CDR3 spans 13 amino acids. Germline CDR1 MNHEY, CDR2 SVGAGI. The chain's CDR3 is CASSYSDRRGYTF. The CDR3 DNA reads TGTGCCAGCAGTTATTCCGACAGGCGTGGCTACACCTTC.

This chain connects TRBV5-1 to TRBJ2-3; 10 nucleotides match TRBD2. The trim removed 4 bases at V and 1 base at J, leaving 6 bases unmatched. CDR3 length equals 16 residues. Germline V lookup: CDR1 SGHRS, CDR2 YFSETQ. The CDR3 DNA sequence: TGCGCCAGCAGCCAATCAGGGACTAGCGGCACAGATACGCAGTATTTT. This codes for CASSQSGTSGTDTQYF.

This sequence joins TRBV11-2 and TRBJ2-1, with 10 bases aligning to TRBD1. Per germline, CDR1 SGHAT and CDR2 FQNNGV. There are 15 residues in the CDR3. The trim removed 4 bases at V and 8 bases at J, leaving 8 bases unmatched. The CDR3 is CASSSPGQGWDEQFF. The CDR3 nucleotides read TGTGCCAGCAGCTCCCCGGGACAGGGGTGGGATGAGCAGTTCTTC.

The V gene is TRBV7-9, the J gene TRBJ2-1; D possibly corresponds to TRBD2 (5 bases). V shed 1 base and J shed 7 bases, with 11 bases lying between them. The CDR3 has 14 residues. Germline V lookup: CDR1 SEHNR, CDR2 FQNEAQ (reference sequence). The CDR3 sequence: CASSLGGWTNEQFF. The CDR3 DNA follows: TGTGCCAGCAGCTTAGGCGGGTGGACGAATGAGCAGTTCTTC.